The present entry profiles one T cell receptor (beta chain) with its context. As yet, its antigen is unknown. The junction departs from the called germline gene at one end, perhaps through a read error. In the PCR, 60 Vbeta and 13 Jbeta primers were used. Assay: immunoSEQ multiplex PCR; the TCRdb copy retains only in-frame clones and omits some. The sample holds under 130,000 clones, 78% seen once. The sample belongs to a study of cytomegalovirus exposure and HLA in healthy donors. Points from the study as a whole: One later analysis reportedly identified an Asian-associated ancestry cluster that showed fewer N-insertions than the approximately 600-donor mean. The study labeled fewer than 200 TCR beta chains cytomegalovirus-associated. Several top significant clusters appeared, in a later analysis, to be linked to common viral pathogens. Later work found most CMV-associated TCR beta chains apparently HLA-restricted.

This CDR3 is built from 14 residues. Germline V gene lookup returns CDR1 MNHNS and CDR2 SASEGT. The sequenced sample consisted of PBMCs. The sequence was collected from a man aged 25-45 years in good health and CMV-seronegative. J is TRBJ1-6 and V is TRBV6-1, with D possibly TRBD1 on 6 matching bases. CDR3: CASILLRGNSPLRF. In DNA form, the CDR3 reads TGTGCCAGCATCCTACTAAGGGGGAATTCACCCCTCCGCTTT.